The 10 T cell receptor beta chains below all came from one sample that was sequenced in a study of T-cell memory formation after mild COVID-19 (dated by TCRdb to the early 2020s). Library preparation used 5' RACE. This sample was sequenced with an Illumina NovaSeq 6000. Starting from the raw public reads, TCRdb applied fastp trimming at Q25, assembled clones with MiXCR and retained in-frame beta chains. Identical CDR3 proteins give one entry, which carries the most common genes and DNA. The sample table records approximately 46,000 distinct CDR3 sequences; over 6.5% of these occur just once. The ten largest make up about 0.84% of the sample. The sample was PBMCs or a T cell subset sorted from them (not recorded which). These receptor sequences come from an adult who had mild COVID-19 (a few samples of this study predate the infection). The sample titles of this study are shuffled in the database, so cell type and time point are left out.

This clonotype was seen more than once but under ten times. The chain uses TRBV9 and TRBJ1-4; D is perhaps TRBD1 (5 bases). Germline V gene lookup returns CDR1 SGDLS and CDR2 YYNGEE. Trimming shortened V by 4 bases and J by 1 base, and 8 bases separated the two germline ends. The CDR3 totals 14 residues. The CDR3 DNA reads as TGTGCCAGCAGCCGGGGGAGAACTAATGAAAAACTGTTTTTT. Translating gives CASSRGRTNEKLFF.

This clonotype has more than one count but fewer than ten. The chain joins TRBV3-1 to TRBJ2-7; TRBD2 is a possible D gene (6 bases). V lost 4 bases to trimming and J lost 3 bases, with 13 bases between them. The germline CDR1 and CDR2 sequences are LGHDT and YNNKEL (reference sequence). The CDR3 is 14 residues long. CDR3 nucleotides: TGTGCCAGCAGCCGGGACTGGAATCTCTACGAGCAGTACTTC. Protein: CASSRDWNLYEQYF.

This clonotype was detected many times. The rearrangement joins TRBV6-5 to TRBJ1-3, with no clear D. The CDR3 extends over 16 amino acids. The V and J ends lost 4 bases and 2 bases respectively, with 15 bases between them. Per the germline V gene, CDR1 is MNHEY and CDR2 is SVGAGI. This chain's CDR3 is CASSSLSGVTGNTIYF. In DNA, the CDR3 is TGTGCCAGCAGTTCCTTATCCGGTGTCACTGGAAACACCATATATTTT.

This clonotype was detected ten times or more. The CDR3 protein is CASSSGLAGTTDTQYF. CDR3 coding DNA: TGCGCCAGCAGCTCCGGACTAGCGGGGACTACAGATACGCAGTATTTT. V usage is TRBV5-1 and J usage is TRBJ2-3, with TRBD2 matching 12 bases. CDR3 length: 16 residues. V lost 3 bases and J lost 3; bases outside the gene matches: 5. CDR1 and CDR2 from the germline V gene are SGHRS and YFSETQ. Variable domain in full (rest from reference TRBV5-1 and TRBJ2-3): KAGVTQTPRYLIKTRGQQVTLSCSPISGHRSVSWYQQTPGQGLQFLFEYFSETQRNKGNFPGRFSGRQFSNSRSEMNVSTLELGDSALYLCASSSGLAGTTDTQYFGPGTRLTVL.

Many counts were recorded for this clonotype. The chain uses TRBV12-3 or TRBV12-4 and TRBJ1-2; D uncertain. V lost 0 bases, J lost 2 bases, and 4 bases lay in between. The CDR3 sequence is 13 residues long. The chain's CDR3 is CASSLAGNYGYTF. The CDR3 DNA reads as TGTGCCAGCAGTTTAGCAGGGAACTATGGCTACACCTTC.

V gene TRBV7-9 combines with J gene TRBJ1-5; no clear D. Germline values: CDR1 SEHNR, CDR2 FQNEAQ (reference sequence). The CDR3 loop spans 14 amino acids. V shed 5 bases and J shed 8 bases, with 16 bases lying between them. Here the CDR3 reads CASSGSWEWEPQHF. DNA of the CDR3: TGTGCCAGCAGCGGAAGCTGGGAGTGGGAGCCCCAGCATTTT.

This chain joins TRBV7-2 and TRBJ2-1; D may be TRBD2 (6 bases). The CDR3 is made up of 15 amino acids. V was trimmed by 4 bases and J by 2 bases, leaving 12 bases between them. The germline V gene encodes CDR1 SGHTA and CDR2 FQGNSA. CDR3: CASSSETGAYNEQFF. The CDR3 nucleotides read TGTGCCAGCAGCTCCGAGACGGGAGCCTACAATGAGCAGTTCTTC.

In its sample, this clonotype was seen a few times. The V and J genes are TRBV12-3 or TRBV12-4 and TRBJ2-5; D uncertain. The V gene lost 5 bases and the J gene lost 0 bases, with 10 bases spanning the gap. The length of the CDR3 is 14 residues. The chain's CDR3 is CASSISTNQETQYF. Here the CDR3 DNA reads TGTGCCAGCAGTATCTCGACAAACCAAGAGACCCAGTACTTC.

This clonotype was picked up many times. This chain connects TRBV6-2 or TRBV6-3 to TRBJ2-5; 12 bases are shared with TRBD2. V trimming: 3 bases; J trimming: 2 bases; junction bases outside the gene matches: 4. The CDR3 has 16 residues. In germline, CDR1 is MNHEY, CDR2 SVGEGT. CDR3 coding DNA: TGTGCCAGCAGTTATGGACTAGCGGGAATACAAGAGACCCAGTACTTC. Translation: CASSYGLAGIQETQYF.

This clonotype was seen repeatedly, ten times or more. The chain employs TRBV27 and TRBJ2-3; 11 positions match TRBD2. Germline loops: CDR1 MNHEY, CDR2 SMNVEV (reference sequence). This CDR3 region has 15 residues. V gave up 4 bases and J gave up 4 bases; unmatched junction bases: 4. The CDR3 reads CASSSTSGSPDTQYF. The CDR3 coding sequence is TGTGCCAGCAGTTCCACTAGCGGGAGTCCAGATACGCAGTATTTT.